This T cell receptor (beta chain) was retrieved from a study of beta chain features in type 1 diabetes. Overall study findings and caveats: Fewer junction insertions and more nucleotide deletions appeared in type 1 diabetes patients. In every one of the four CD4+ subsets, TCRB CDR3s were moderately but significantly shorter in Type 1 diabetes patients.

To note about this clone: The antigen remains unidentified. Other DNA variants within this sample encode the same CDR3.

Reverse transcription of all isolated RNA meant that expressed TCRB transcripts were sequenced. Generated by immunoSEQ multiplex PCR, the TCRdb table keeps only in-frame clones and is missing some. Among approximately 240,000 clones, 16% were seen once, and the ten largest hold approximately 0.081%. This sequence originates from a man aged 25 to 45 with type 1 diabetes. Source material: naive CD4+ T cells from blood.

The CDR3 region is CASSGADTQYF. CDR3 DNA: TGTGCCAGCAGCGGTGCAGATACGCAGTATTTT. J is TRBJ2-3 and V is TRBV9; D is undetermined. CDR3 length: 11 residues. V lost 3 bases to trimming and J lost 4 bases, with 3 bases between them. Germline values: CDR1 SGDLS, CDR2 YYNGEE.